The 25 T cell receptor beta chains below were found in one sample sequenced in a study of identical twins. TCRdb fed the 5' RACE reads into MiXCR, producing one record per CDR3 protein. The top ten clones hold 5% to 6% of a sample with more than 200,000 distinct CDR3 sequences, approximately 9% of them seen once. The sequenced sample was memory (CD45RO+) T cells sorted from blood. The receptors derive from a woman in her late teens or twenties in good health.

This clonotype occurred a few times. This chain links TRBV7-2 with TRBJ2-7, with D possibly TRBD2 on 5 matching bases. In germline, CDR1 is SGHTA, CDR2 FQGNSA. Trimming took 6 bases from V and 1 from J, leaving 10 bases between them. The CDR3 is made up of 13 amino acids. The CDR3 nucleotides are TGTGCCAGCAGACTCGGGATTTCCTACGAGCAGTACTTC. Translation gives CASRLGISYEQYF.

V and J are TRBV12-5 and TRBJ2-1, with 8 bases that match TRBD2. V shed 2 bases, J shed 4 bases, and the junction held 13 bases outside the gene matches. CDR1 is LGHNT, CDR2 FRNRAP, per germline. CDR3 size: 18 residues. This CDR3 reads CASGLIPDGRAAYNEQFF. CDR3 nucleotide sequence: TGTGCTAGTGGTTTGATCCCCGACGGGAGGGCCGCATACAATGAGCAGTTCTTC.

This clonotype was counted only a few times. V usage is TRBV20-1 and J usage is TRBJ2-4; a possible D gene is TRBD1 (6 bases). This CDR3 has 14 residues. Germline V lookup: CDR1 DFQATT, CDR2 SNEGSKA (reference sequence). Trimming took off 5 bases at V and 9 bases at J, with 20 bases between the two ends. The CDR3 region is CSAVSGVGYGIQYF. The CDR3, as DNA: TGCAGTGCTGTCTCAGGGGTGGGTTATGGCATTCAGTACTTC.

This clonotype was picked up a small number of times. The chain recombines TRBV10-3 with TRBJ1-1; 10 positions match TRBD1. V shed 7 bases, J shed 1 base, and the junction held 6 bases outside the gene matches. This CDR3 region has 15 residues. CDR1 and CDR2 from the germline V gene are ENHRY and SYGVKD. The DNA of the CDR3 is TGTGCCATCAATGACAGGGGGCTTACGAACACTGAAGCTTTCTTT. Translation: CAINDRGLTNTEAFF.

In its sample, this clonotype was seen many times. V and J are TRBV9 and TRBJ2-7, with 9 positions matching TRBD1. Germline V gene sequence: CDR1 SGDLS, CDR2 YYNGEE. The V and J ends lost 4 bases and 7 bases, in that order; junction bases with no gene match: 12. This CDR3 spans 15 amino acids. The CDR3 loop is CASSPGTGIGGEQYF. For the CDR3, the DNA is TGTGCCAGCAGCCCCGGGACAGGGATAGGTGGAGAGCAGTACTTC.

This clonotype was seen a handful of times. The V gene is TRBV6-1, the J gene TRBJ1-5; D unclear. Germline-derived CDR1 and CDR2 are MNHNS and SASEGT. This CDR3 has 12 residues. V was shortened by 6 bases and J by 5 bases, with 8 bases between the two germline ends. The CDR3, as DNA: TGTGCCAGCAGAGACGGTGATCAGCCCCAGCATTTT. Translated, it gives CASRDGDQPQHF.

This clonotype has more than one count but fewer than ten. The chain has TRBV6-1 and TRBJ2-3; TRBD2 agrees at 11 bases. Germline CDR1 reads MNHNS; CDR2 reads SASEGT. This CDR3 is built from 13 residues. Trimming removed 7 bases from V and 8 bases from J; junction bases left unmatched: 5. CDR3 sequence reads: CASKTSGVGTQYF. The CDR3 DNA follows: TGTGCCAGCAAGACTAGCGGGGTTGGTACGCAGTATTTT.

The CDR3 bases are TGTGCCAGCAGCTCCAAGTCGCCCGAGCGGGGGAGCTCCTACAATGAGCAGTTCTTC. Its protein product is CASSSKSPERGSSYNEQFF. V is TRBV9 and J is TRBJ2-1, with TRBD2 matching 8 bases. V shed 4 bases, J shed 0 bases, and the junction held 15 bases outside the gene matches. CDR3 size: 19 residues. Germline V gives CDR1 SGDLS, CDR2 YYNGEE.

This clonotype was seen repeatedly, ten times or more. The J gene is TRBJ1-1, the V gene TRBV5-6; D gene unclear. In germline, CDR1 is SGHDT, CDR2 YYEEEE. This CDR3 comprises 13 residues. V was clipped by 1 base and J by 4 bases, with 8 bases between them. CDR3 amino acids: CASSLWVGTEAFF. CDR3 coding DNA: TGTGCCAGCAGCTTGTGGGTGGGCACTGAAGCTTTCTTT.

This clonotype was seen a handful of times. The CDR3 protein is CASSRTSLNEQFF. The CDR3, as DNA: TGTGCCAGCTCACGGACTTCCCTCAATGAGCAGTTCTTC. The chain has TRBV18 and TRBJ2-1; perhaps TRBD2 as D (5 bases). Per the germline V gene, CDR1 is KGHSH and CDR2 is LQKENI. V lost 4 bases and J lost 6, with 10 bases in between. The CDR3 is 13 amino acids.

At least ten counts were recorded for this clonotype. V usage is TRBV20-1 and J usage is TRBJ2-3; a weak D match, TRBD2 (5 bases). This CDR3 comprises 15 residues. CDR1 DFQATT and CDR2 SNEGSKA come from the germline V gene (reference sequence). Trimming shortened V by 1 base and J by 1 base, and 12 bases separated the two germline ends. CDR3 sequence: CSARVVASGTDTQYF. The DNA for the CDR3 is TGCAGTGCTAGAGTGGTAGCGTCGGGCACAGATACGCAGTATTTT.

This clonotype has a handful of counts. This rearrangement joins TRBV20-1 to TRBJ2-3; D unclear. The germline gives CDR1 DFQATT, CDR2 SNEGSKA (reference sequence). The CDR3 consists of 12 residues. V was cut by 6 bases and J by 7 bases, with 14 bases left in between. CDR3 DNA: TGCAGTGCCCCCCGACGGCAAAATACGCAGTATTTT. It translates to CSAPRRQNTQYF.

This clonotype appeared many times. The chain links TRBV24-1 to TRBJ1-2; no clear D. Trimming took off 4 bases at V and 7 bases at J, with 12 bases between the two ends. Germline-derived CDR1 and CDR2 are KGHDR and SFDVKD. This CDR3 contains 13 residues. This chain's CDR3 is CATSEERWRGYTF. CDR3 sequence (DNA): TGTGCCACCAGTGAAGAAAGGTGGCGTGGCTACACCTTC.

The V and J genes are TRBV19 and TRBJ1-1; a weak D match, TRBD1 (5 bases). This CDR3 region has 14 residues. In germline, CDR1 is LNHDA, CDR2 SQIVND (reference sequence). Trimming removed 7 bases from V and 2 bases from J, with 14 bases in between. CDR3 DNA sequence: TGTGCCAGTATCTCGACAGAAACCAACACTGAAGCTTTCTTT. As protein: CASISTETNTEAFF.

The chain has TRBV6-2 or TRBV6-3 and TRBJ2-2; unclear D gene. The CDR3 contains 14 residues. Germline V gene data show CDR1 as MNHEY and CDR2 as SVGEGT. Trimming left V 5 bases short and J 5 bases short, with 12 bases between. CDR3 sequence reads: CASSRGVFTGELFF. The CDR3 DNA is TGTGCCAGCAGTCGTGGGGTTTTTACCGGGGAGCTGTTTTTT.

This clonotype was observed a handful of times. This sequence joins TRBV3-1 and TRBJ1-2; 9 nucleotides align to TRBD1. After removal of 2 bases from V and 4 bases from J, the junction contained 5 bases not matched to a gene. Germline V gene lookup returns CDR1 LGHDT and CDR2 YNNKEL (reference sequence). The CDR3 runs 15 residues. The CDR3 region is CASSQLQGAVYGYTF. The CDR3 bases are TGTGCCAGCAGCCAATTACAGGGGGCCGTCTATGGCTACACCTTC.

This clonotype was observed many times. V gene TRBV6-1 combines with J gene TRBJ2-3, with D perhaps TRBD1 or TRBD2 (7 bases each). Per germline, CDR1 MNHNS and CDR2 SASEGT. The CDR3 is 16 amino acids. V lost 1 base and J 4 bases, leaving 15 bases between the germline ends. CDR3 residues: CASSEGQGGGADTQYF. The CDR3 DNA sequence: TGTGCCAGCAGTGAAGGACAGGGCGGGGGCGCAGATACGCAGTATTTT.

The chain links TRBV3-1 to TRBJ2-1; no reliable D call. Per germline, CDR1 LGHDT and CDR2 YNNKEL (reference sequence). The CDR3 runs to 14 residues. V was trimmed by 0 bases and J by 9 bases, leaving 12 bases between them. DNA of the CDR3: TGTGCCAGCAGCCAAGATGGAACGGTAACTGAGCAGTTCTTC. This translates into CASSQDGTVTEQFF.

The gene calls are TRBV6-5 and TRBJ2-1; 10 bases are a match to TRBD2. This CDR3 has 18 residues. V was pared by 0 bases and J by 4 bases, with 9 bases of the junction left unmatched. Germline V gene data show CDR1 as MNHEY and CDR2 as SVGAGI. The CDR3 sequence: CASSYSKSGRAGYNEQFF. The CDR3 DNA follows: TGTGCCAGCAGTTACTCGAAGAGCGGGAGGGCCGGGTACAATGAGCAGTTCTTC.

This clonotype turned up a few times. The V gene is TRBV5-4, the J gene TRBJ2-1; D call uncertain. Germline lookup yields CDR1 SGHNT and CDR2 YYREEE (reference sequence). The V end was cut by 0 bases, the J end by 4 bases, with 8 bases between. CDR3 length: 14 residues. DNA for the CDR3: TGTGCCAGCAGCTTGGGTGTGGAGTACAATGAGCAGTTCTTC. It specifies CASSLGVEYNEQFF.

This clonotype was counted ten times or more. The CDR3 region has the DNA TGTGCCAGCAGTTCCCGGACAGGAGGCCTCTACACCTTC. Its protein is CASSSRTGGLYTF. The V gene is TRBV6-5, the J gene TRBJ1-2; 7 nucleotides match TRBD1. V shed 4 bases and J 10 bases; nucleotides not matched to a gene: 9. This CDR3 is built from 13 residues. Germline-derived CDR1 and CDR2 are MNHEY and SVGAGI.

This chain uses TRBV20-1 with TRBJ2-1; 13 nucleotides agree with TRBD2. CDR1 DFQATT and CDR2 SNEGSKA come from the germline V gene (reference sequence). The CDR3 spans 19 residues. V lost 5 bases, J lost 7 bases, and 20 bases stayed unmatched. CDR3 nucleotides: TGCAGTGCTGGGGGAACAAGACTAGCGGGGGGCCCCCAGCCGAATGAGCAGTTCTTC. It codes for CSAGGTRLAGGPQPNEQFF.

This clonotype was seen at least ten times. The V and J genes are TRBV10-3 and TRBJ2-4; a weak D match, TRBD2 (6 bases). V lost 8 bases and J 8 bases, leaving 13 bases between the germline ends. In germline, CDR1 is ENHRY, CDR2 SYGVKD. CDR3 size: 12 residues. The CDR3 DNA is TGTGCCATCGGGGGAGGATGGGACATTCAGTACTTC. Translated: CAIGGGWDIQYF.

The chain links TRBV10-3 to TRBJ1-5, with no clear D. CDR1 ENHRY and CDR2 SYGVKD come from the germline V gene. The CDR3 spans 16 residues. Between the trimmed V and J ends, which lost 1 base and 0 bases, there was a span of 10 bases. CDR3 loop: CAISEYGGYSNQPQHF. The DNA of the CDR3 is TGTGCCATCAGTGAGTATGGTGGTTATAGCAATCAGCCCCAGCATTTT.

In its sample, this clonotype was seen many times. This chain links TRBV20-1 with TRBJ1-1; TRBD1 might be the D (5 bases). The germline gives CDR1 DFQATT, CDR2 SNEGSKA (reference sequence). The CDR3 consists of 14 residues. V gave up 5 bases and J gave up 0 bases, with 13 bases separating them. The CDR3 nucleotides read TGCAGTGCTGGACGACAGAACATGAACACTGAAGCTTTCTTT. As protein: CSAGRQNMNTEAFF.